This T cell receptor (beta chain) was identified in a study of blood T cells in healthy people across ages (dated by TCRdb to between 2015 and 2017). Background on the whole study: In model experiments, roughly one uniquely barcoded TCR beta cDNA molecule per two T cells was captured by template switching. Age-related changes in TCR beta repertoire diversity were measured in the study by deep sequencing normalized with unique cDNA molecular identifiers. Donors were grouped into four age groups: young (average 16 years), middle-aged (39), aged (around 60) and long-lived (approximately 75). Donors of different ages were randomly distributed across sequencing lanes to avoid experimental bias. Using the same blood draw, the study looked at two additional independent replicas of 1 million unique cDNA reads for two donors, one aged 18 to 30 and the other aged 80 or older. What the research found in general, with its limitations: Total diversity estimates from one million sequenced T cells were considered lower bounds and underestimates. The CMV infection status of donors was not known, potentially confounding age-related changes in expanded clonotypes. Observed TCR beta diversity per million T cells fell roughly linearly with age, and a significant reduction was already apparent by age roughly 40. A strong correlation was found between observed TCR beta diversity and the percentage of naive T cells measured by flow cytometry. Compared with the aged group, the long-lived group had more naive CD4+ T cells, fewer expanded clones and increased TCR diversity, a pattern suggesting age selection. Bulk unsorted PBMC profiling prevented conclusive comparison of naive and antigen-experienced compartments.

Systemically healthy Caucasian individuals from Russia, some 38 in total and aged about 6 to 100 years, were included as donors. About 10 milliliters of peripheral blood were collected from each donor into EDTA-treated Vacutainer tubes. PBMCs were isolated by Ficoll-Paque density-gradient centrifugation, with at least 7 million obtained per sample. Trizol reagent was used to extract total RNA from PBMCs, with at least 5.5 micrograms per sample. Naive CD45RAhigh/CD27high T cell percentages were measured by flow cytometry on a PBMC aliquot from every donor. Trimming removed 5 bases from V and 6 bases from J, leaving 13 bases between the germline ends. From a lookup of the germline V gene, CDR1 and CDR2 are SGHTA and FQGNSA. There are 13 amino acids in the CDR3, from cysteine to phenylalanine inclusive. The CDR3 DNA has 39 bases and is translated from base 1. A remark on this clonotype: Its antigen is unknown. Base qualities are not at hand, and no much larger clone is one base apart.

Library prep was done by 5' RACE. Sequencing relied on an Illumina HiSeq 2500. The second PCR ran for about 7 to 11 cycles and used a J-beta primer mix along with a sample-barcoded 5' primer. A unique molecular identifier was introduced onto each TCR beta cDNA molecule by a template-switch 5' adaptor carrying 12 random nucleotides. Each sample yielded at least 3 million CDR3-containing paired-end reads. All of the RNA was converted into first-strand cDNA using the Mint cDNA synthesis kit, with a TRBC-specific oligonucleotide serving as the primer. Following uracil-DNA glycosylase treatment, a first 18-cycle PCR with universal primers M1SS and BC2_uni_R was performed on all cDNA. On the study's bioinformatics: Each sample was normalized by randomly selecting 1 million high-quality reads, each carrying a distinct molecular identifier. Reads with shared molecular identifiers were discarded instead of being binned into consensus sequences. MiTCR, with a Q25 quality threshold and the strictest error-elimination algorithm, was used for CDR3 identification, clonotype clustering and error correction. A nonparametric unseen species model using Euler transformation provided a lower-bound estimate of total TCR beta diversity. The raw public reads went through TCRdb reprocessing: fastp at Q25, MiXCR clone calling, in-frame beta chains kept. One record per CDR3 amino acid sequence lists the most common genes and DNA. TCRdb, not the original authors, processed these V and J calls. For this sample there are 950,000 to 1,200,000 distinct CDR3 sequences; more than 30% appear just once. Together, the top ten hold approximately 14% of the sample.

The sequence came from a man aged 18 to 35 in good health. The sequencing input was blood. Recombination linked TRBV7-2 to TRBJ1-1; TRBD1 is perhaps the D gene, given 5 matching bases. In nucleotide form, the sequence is TGTGCCAGCAGCCAGACAGTAGGGGCTGAAGCTTTCTTT. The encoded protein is CASSQTVGAEAFF. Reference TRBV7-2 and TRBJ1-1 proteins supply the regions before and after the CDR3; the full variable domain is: GAGVSQSPSNKVTEKGKDVELRCDPISGHTALYWYRQSLGQGLEFLIYFQGNSAPDKSGLPSDRFSAERTGGSVSTLTIQRTQQEDSAVYLCASSQTVGAEAFFGQGTRLTVV.